This TCR beta chain was found in a study of cytomegalovirus exposure and HLA in healthy donors. Comments on this clone: The target antigen is unknown.

Study-wide points: Near-uniform donor sequencing depth was presumed by presence/absence analyses. Most sequenced TCRs were rare (though some public TCRs occurred in many donors). The majority of CMV-associated TCR beta chains were reported as apparently HLA-restricted in a later analysis.

The V gene's germline CDR1 is SGHVS and CDR2 FQNEAQ. The V segment lost 1 base and the J segment 0 bases; nucleotides outside the gene matches: 8. This CDR3 contains 18 residues. A multiplex PCR was run with 60 Vbeta primers and 13 Jbeta primers. Method: immunoSEQ multiplex PCR; TCRdb's copy keeps in-frame clones and lacks some. Among approximately 280,000 clones, 86% were seen once, and the ten largest hold 3.5% to 4%. V usage is TRBV7-8 and J usage is TRBJ1-1, with 10 bases lining up with TRBD1. The sequence was obtained from a middle-aged man in good health and CMV-seropositive. Sequencing used PBMCs. The CDR3 DNA is TGTGCCAGCAGCTTAGGCGACAGGGGGCCTGAGATGAACACTGAAGCTTTCTTT. Protein: CASSLGDRGPEMNTEAFF.